This T cell receptor beta chain came from a study of graft-versus-host responses after intestinal transplantation. Across the whole study: Transplant recipients had multivisceral, liver-intestinal, or isolated intestinal grafts. Induction with anti-thymocyte globulin, then tacrolimus and steroids for around three years, was given to all recipients.

Study-wide points: Declining HvG levels early post-transplant were linked to peak circulating GvH clone levels. Among recipient marrow samples, GvH clones were found; some appeared first in ileum or blood.

Using immunoSEQ multiplex PCR, the repertoire was profiled, and TCRdb retains in-frame clones only, with some absent. The table has 35,000 to 50,000 clones, about 95% seen once. This CDR3 is 14 amino acids long. Trimming shortened V by 5 bases and J by 7 bases, and 16 bases separated the two germline ends. CDR1 is LGHNA and CDR2 is YSLEER in the germline V gene. Turning to this clone: Its antigen is unknown.

The chain is built from TRBV4-3 and TRBJ2-3; perhaps TRBD2 as D (6 bases). This sequence was found in a human donor who was the organ donor for an intestinal transplant. The starting material was unstimulated CD8+ T cells sorted from spleen or lymph node cells, obtained before transplant. DNA of the CDR3: TGCGCCAGCAGCGTGGGACTGGAGACGTATACGCAGTATTTT. This codes for CASSVGLETYTQYF.